This T cell receptor beta chain was recovered during a study of blood T cells in healthy people across ages. Study as a whole: Per two T cells, template switching captured roughly one barcoded beta molecule. Study results and caveats: It was the long-lived donors that had more naive CD4+ cells and higher diversity than aged donors. Roughly linear declines in TCR beta diversity per million T cells occurred with age.

The authors ran a second PCR of roughly 6 to 12 cycles using a sample-barcoded 5' primer and a J-beta primer mix. A single record per CDR3 protein comes from TCRdb applying MiXCR to the 5' RACE reads. Counted here are hundreds of thousands of distinct CDR3 sequences, about 32% occurring once; the ten biggest clones make up 15%. The table lists this clonotype with many counts. Its antigen is not identified. CDR3 size: 13 residues. Germline V lookup: CDR1 SGDLS, CDR2 YYNGEE. The V gene lost 5 bases and the J gene lost 3 bases, with 12 bases spanning the gap. The specimen sequenced was blood. This receptor was taken from a woman at least 80 years old in good health. The rearrangement joins TRBV9 to TRBJ2-7; D is perhaps TRBD2 (5 bases). CDR3 sequence: CASSQIEGYEQYF. The CDR3, as DNA: TGTGCCAGCAGTCAAATAGAGGGCTACGAGCAGTACTTC.